Listed here are 13 T cell receptor beta chains from one sample, sequenced in a study of PD-1 blockade in classical Hodgkin lymphoma. Repertoires were generated with immunoSEQ multiplex PCR, while TCRdb's copy carries only in-frame clones and drops some. The table records 50,000 or so clones, 73% of them present only once. Exposure to brentuximab vedotin varied, and each patient had relapsed following autologous stem cell transplantation. Source: peripheral blood mononuclear cells (PBMCs), taken before the second cycle of nivolumab. These receptors came from a human donor with classical Hodgkin lymphoma.

The genes are TRBV21-1 and TRBJ1-2. TRBV21-1 constitutes a pseudogene. The CDR3 loop spans 14 amino acids. The CDR3 bases are TGTGCCAGCGCCGTTACTCCCTTCTACTATGGCTACACCTTC. The encoded protein is CASAVTPFYYGYTF.

The sample holds one count of this clone. The J gene is TRBJ2-5, the V gene TRBV27, with TRBD1 identical over 9 bases. The CDR3 sequence is 16 residues long. Germline V CDR1 and CDR2: MNHEY, SMNVEV (reference sequence). With V trimmed by 5 bases and J by 4 bases, 11 bases remained unmatched. The CDR3 DNA reads as TGTGCCAGCAGTCTAACGACAGGGACAGGGAGAGAGACCCAGTACTTC. Encoded protein: CASSLTTGTGRETQYF.

The gene calls are TRBV4-2 and TRBJ2-5, with 8 bases matching TRBD1. V lost 4 bases, J lost 5 bases, and 9 bases stayed unmatched. The CDR3 contains 15 residues. Looked up from germline, CDR1 is LGHNA and CDR2 is YNFKEQ. In DNA, the CDR3 is TGTGCCAGCAGCCCCCAGGACAGGGCTGGCGAGACCCAGTACTTC. Translated: CASSPQDRAGETQYF.

The V call is TRBV6-1, the J call TRBJ2-7, with D tentatively TRBD1 or TRBD2 (5 bases each). V lost 2 bases to trimming and J lost 9 bases, with 23 bases between them. CDR3 length: 16 amino acids. Germline V lookup: CDR1 MNHNS, CDR2 SASEGT. In DNA, the CDR3 is TGTGCCAGCAGTGAACCCGGCCTGGGGGAAGGCTCGAGGCAGTACTTC. As protein: CASSEPGLGEGSRQYF.

The chain links TRBV30 to TRBJ2-2; 12 bases match TRBD2. The CDR3 has 16 residues. The germline V gene encodes CDR1 GTSNPN and CDR2 SVGIG (reference sequence). The V gene end was trimmed by 1 base and the J gene end by 3 bases; junction bases not matched to a gene: 3. As DNA, the CDR3 is TGTGCCTGGAGTGCCCTAGCGGGAGGGGACACCGGGGAGCTGTTTTTT. Translating it yields CAWSALAGGDTGELFF. Full variable domain (rest looked up from reference TRBV30 and TRBJ2-2): SQTIHQWPATLVQPVGSPLSLECTVEGTSNPNLYWYRQAAGRGLQLLFYSVGIGQISSEVPQNLSASRPQDRQFILSSKKLLLSDSGFYLCAWSALAGGDTGELFFGEGSRLTVL.

This sequence joins TRBV6-1 and TRBJ1-1, with TRBD1 matching 7 bases. Per germline, CDR1 MNHNS and CDR2 SASEGT. The CDR3 length is 13 residues. V lost 5 bases and J lost 4; bases outside the gene matches: 4. Here the CDR3 reads CASSRQGVTEAFF. The DNA for the CDR3 is TGTGCCAGCAGTCGACAGGGTGTCACTGAAGCTTTCTTT.

In its sample, this clone was seen a few times. The gene calls are TRBV19 and TRBJ2-1; D uncertain. This CDR3 comprises 14 residues. From germline, CDR1 is LNHDA and CDR2 SQIVND (reference sequence). Trimming pared 3 bases from V and 6 bases from J, leaving 12 bases between. CDR3 DNA: TGTGCCAGTAGTATTATGTTAGGAGCCAATGAGCAGTTCTTC. Protein product: CASSIMLGANEQFF.

The chain is built from TRBV5-1 and TRBJ2-3; D call uncertain. V was trimmed by 5 bases and J by 0 bases, leaving 13 bases between them. The CDR3 has 15 residues. The germline CDR1 and CDR2 sequences are SGHRS and YFSETQ. The CDR3 DNA follows: TGCGCCAGCAGTTACCGGACCTCTAGCACAGATACGCAGTATTTT. Translation gives CASSYRTSSTDTQYF. The whole variable domain, filled in from reference TRBV5-1 and TRBJ2-3, reads KAGVTQTPRYLIKTRGQQVTLSCSPISGHRSVSWYQQTPGQGLQFLFEYFSETQRNKGNFPGRFSGRQFSNSRSEMNVSTLELGDSALYLCASSYRTSSTDTQYFGPGTRLTVL.

The sample holds a few counts of this clone. The chain employs TRBV5-5 and TRBJ1-1; no clear D. The ends were cut back, 0 bases at V and 5 bases at J, with 2 bases in the middle. From germline, CDR1 is SGHKS and CDR2 YYEKEE (reference sequence). There are 11 residues in the CDR3. For the CDR3, the DNA is TGTGCCAGCAGCTTGGGAACTGAAGCTTTCTTT. Translating gives CASSLGTEAFF.

The genes are TRBV6-5 and TRBJ1-4; 7 nucleotides line up with TRBD1. The V gene's germline CDR1 is MNHEY and CDR2 SVGAGI. The CDR3 loop spans 13 amino acids. Losses at the gene ends were 5 bases for V and 12 bases for J; bases not matched to a gene: 9. CDR3 loop: CASSKRPQGELFF. CDR3 coding DNA: TGTGCCAGCAGTAAACGGCCCCAGGGGGAACTGTTTTTT.

V and J are TRBV6-1 and TRBJ2-7; 7 bases align to TRBD2. Germline CDR1 reads MNHNS; CDR2 reads SASEGT. V was pared by 1 base and J by 3 bases, with 9 bases of the junction left unmatched. The CDR3 covers 16 residues. In DNA, the CDR3 is TGTGCCAGCAGTGAAGGGGCGGCGGGAGCCATCTACGAGCAGTACTTC. This codes for CASSEGAAGAIYEQYF.

The chain links TRBV14 to TRBJ1-5, with 8 bases aligning to TRBD1. The CDR3 extends over 14 amino acids. Germline assignment: CDR1 SGHDN and CDR2 FVKESK. J was trimmed by 7 bases and V by 1 base; bases with no gene match: 3. CDR3: CASSQGTGYQPQHF. The CDR3 nucleotides read TGTGCCAGCAGCCAAGGGACAGGGTACCAGCCCCAGCATTTT. The whole variable domain, remainder taken from reference TRBV14 and TRBJ1-5, is EAGVTQFPSHSVIEKGQTVTLRCDPISGHDNLYWYRRVMGKEIKFLLHFVKESKQDESGMPNNRFLAERTGGTYSTLKVQPAELEDSGVYFCASSQGTGYQPQHFGDGTRLSIL.

V is TRBV10-1 and J is TRBJ1-2; D uncertain. Germline V lookup: CDR1 WNHNN, CDR2 SYGVQD (reference sequence). CDR3 size: 14 residues. The V end was cut by 6 bases, the J end by 8 bases, with 19 bases between. The CDR3 loop reads CASSPSPWMGGYTF. The CDR3 coding sequence is TGCGCCAGCAGCCCTTCCCCGTGGATGGGAGGCTACACCTTC.